The 15 T cell receptor beta chains below were found in one sample sequenced in a study of blood T cells in healthy people across ages. Combining a sample-barcoded 5' primer with a J-beta primer mix, a second PCR ran for 7 to 11 cycles. MiXCR, applied by TCRdb to the 5' RACE reads, yields one record per CDR3 protein. The sample carries around 1.5 million distinct CDR3 sequences, roughly 64% recorded once. Source material: blood. The source of these receptors is a man in his late teens or twenties in good health.

This clonotype showed up just a few times. This chain uses TRBV7-9 with TRBJ1-2; the D gene is possibly TRBD1 (6 bases). This CDR3 contains 15 residues. Between the trimmed V and J ends, which lost 2 bases and 8 bases, there was a span of 18 bases. Per germline, CDR1 SEHNR and CDR2 FQNEAQ (reference sequence). The CDR3 region has the DNA TGTGCCAGCAGCTTACGAACTCCAGGGGAGCTGGGCTACACCTTC. Its translation: CASSLRTPGELGYTF. Using reference TRBV7-9 and TRBJ1-2 for the parts outside the CDR3, the full variable domain is DTGVSQNPRHKITKRGQNVTFRCDPISEHNRLYWYRQTLGQGPEFLTYFQNEAQLEKSRLLSDRFSAERPKGSFSTLEIQRTEQGDSAMYLCASSLRTPGELGYTFGSGTRLTVV.

This clonotype has only one observation. V usage is TRBV4-3 and J usage is TRBJ1-4, with D uncertain. Germline V gives CDR1 LGHNA, CDR2 YSLEER. Trimming pared 2 bases from V and 7 bases from J, leaving 14 bases between. This CDR3 spans 15 amino acids. The CDR3 is CASSQQNGGREKLFF. Here the CDR3 DNA reads TGCGCCAGCAGCCAACAAAATGGCGGGCGTGAAAAACTGTTTTTT.

V usage is TRBV6-2 or TRBV6-3 and J usage is TRBJ1-1; the match to TRBD1 covers 8 bases. The CDR3 has 14 residues. Per germline, CDR1 MNHEY and CDR2 SVGEGT. The J segment lost 7 bases and the V segment lost 7 bases, leaving 11 bases of the junction unmatched. Here the CDR3 DNA reads TGTGCCAGCACCTCCGGGACAGGCCCAAATGAAGCTTTCTTT. Amino acid sequence: CASTSGTGPNEAFF.

Ten or more counts support this clonotype. V usage is TRBV25-1 and J usage is TRBJ2-6; D is uncertain. Germline CDR1 is MGHDK and CDR2 is SYGVNS. The germline V and J ends were trimmed by 1 base and 2 bases, with 0 bases remaining between them. The length of the CDR3 is 13 residues. CDR3 nucleotide sequence: TGTGCCAGCAGTGAATCTGGGGCCAACGTCCTGACTTTC. Amino acid sequence: CASSESGANVLTF.

This clonotype was seen a few times. As DNA, the CDR3 is TGTGCCAGCAGCAACGCCGGGACAGGGAGGAATGAGCAGTTCTTC. It translates to CASSNAGTGRNEQFF. The J gene is TRBJ2-1, the V gene TRBV5-6; 9 positions agree with TRBD1. Germline values: CDR1 SGHDT, CDR2 YYEEEE. J lost 7 bases, V lost 4 bases, and 9 bases had no gene match. This CDR3 spans 15 amino acids.

This rearrangement joins TRBV7-2 to TRBJ2-1; D might be TRBD2 (7 bases). CDR1 SGHTA and CDR2 FQGNSA come from the germline V gene. V gave up 3 bases and J gave up 7 bases, with 22 bases separating them. CDR3 length: 17 residues. The DNA of the CDR3 is TGTGCCAGCAGCTTCTTGCTAGGGGGGGGGCGGGGGAATGAGCAGTTCTTC. Encoded protein: CASSFLLGGGRGNEQFF.

V and J are TRBV27 and TRBJ2-3; D is undetermined. Germline CDR1 is MNHEY and CDR2 is SMNVEV (reference sequence). V was cut by 2 bases and J by 4 bases, with 13 bases left in between. The CDR3 extends over 15 amino acids. The chain's CDR3 is CASSLASLSADTQYF. Written as DNA, the CDR3 is TGTGCCAGCAGTTTAGCCAGCTTGAGCGCAGATACGCAGTATTTT.

V usage is TRBV10-3 and J usage is TRBJ2-5; D is perhaps TRBD2 (6 bases). The CDR3 has 13 residues. Trimming cost V 2 bases and J 11 bases, with 15 bases left between them. Germline-derived CDR1 and CDR2 are ENHRY and SYGVKD. The CDR3 coding sequence is TGTGCCATCAGTGAGGGGGACTGGAGTGAGCAGTACTTC. Protein sequence: CAISEGDWSEQYF.

This clonotype was seen only a few times. An end of the junction does not agree with germline; a read error may underlie this. As DNA, the CDR3 is TGTGCCAGTAGTTTAGTCGGGGCTTACACTGAAGCTTTCTTT. Its protein is CASSLVGAYTEAFF. The chain combines TRBV6-5 with TRBJ1-1; D might be TRBD1 (5 bases). The CDR3 contains 14 residues. Germline V gene lookup returns CDR1 MNHEY and CDR2 SVGAGI.

V gene TRBV12-3 or TRBV12-4 combines with J gene TRBJ1-5; D remains ambiguous. Trimming cost V 7 bases and J 6 bases, with 19 bases left between them. The CDR3 length is 15 residues. In DNA form, the CDR3 reads TGTGCCAGCAATCACGCCGCGGACCTCAGTCAGCCCCAGCATTTT. Amino acid sequence: CASNHAADLSQPQHF.

This rearrangement joins TRBV2 to TRBJ2-5, with D possibly matching TRBD1 (6 bases). V lost 6 bases and J 11 bases, leaving 16 bases between the germline ends. Germline V gives CDR1 SNHLY, CDR2 FYNNEI. The length of the CDR3 is 12 residues. The chain's CDR3 is CASRGHQGEQYF. The DNA of the CDR3 is TGTGCCAGCAGGGGACATCAAGGGGAGCAGTACTTC.

The rearrangement links TRBV24-1 to TRBJ2-5; D possibly corresponds to TRBD1 (5 bases). V was cut by 2 bases and J by 1 base, with 13 bases left in between. CDR3 length equals 16 residues. The V gene's germline CDR1 is KGHDR and CDR2 SFDVKD. The CDR3 region has the DNA TGTGCCACCAGTGATTCCCCCACAGGATTCCAAGAGACCCAGTACTTC. The encoded protein is CATSDSPTGFQETQYF.

The chain couples TRBV20-1 to TRBJ2-7; maybe TRBD1 (6 bases). This CDR3 region has 13 residues. The germline V gene encodes CDR1 DFQATT and CDR2 SNEGSKA (reference sequence). V was trimmed by 6 bases and J by 2 bases, leaving 14 bases between them. The CDR3 loop is CSASRGFPYEQYF. Written as DNA, the CDR3 is TGCAGTGCCAGCAGGGGATTTCCCTACGAGCAGTACTTC.

The V call is TRBV7-9, the J call TRBJ1-4, with 7 bases lining up with TRBD1. J gave up 6 bases and V 3 bases, and 13 bases lay outside the gene matches. The germline V gene encodes CDR1 SEHNR and CDR2 FQNEAQ (reference sequence). The CDR3 is made up of 17 amino acids. The CDR3 region is CASSFNPATGTDEKLFF. As DNA, the CDR3 is TGTGCCAGCAGCTTTAACCCCGCGACCGGGACAGATGAAAAACTGTTTTTT. Using reference TRBV7-9 and TRBJ1-4 for the parts outside the CDR3, the full variable domain is DTGVSQNPRHKITKRGQNVTFRCDPISEHNRLYWYRQTLGQGPEFLTYFQNEAQLEKSRLLSDRFSAERPKGSFSTLEIQRTEQGDSAMYLCASSFNPATGTDEKLFFGSGTQLSVL.

This chain connects TRBV2 to TRBJ2-1; 12 nucleotides match TRBD2. The trim removed 7 bases at V and 10 bases at J, leaving 11 bases unmatched. The CDR3 contains 15 residues. CDR1 SNHLY and CDR2 FYNNEI come from the germline V gene. For the CDR3, the DNA is TGTGCCAGCACCGTATACCTTGGGACTAGCGGGGAGCAGTTCTTC. This gives the protein CASTVYLGTSGEQFF.